These 10 T cell receptor beta chains were sequenced from one sample in a study of healthy donors' naive CD4 and CD8 T cells. A linear amplification protocol produced the TCR libraries from 450 to 500 ng of total RNA. TCRdb itself ran the reads through MiXCR, one entry per CDR3 protein. The table includes 150,000 to 200,000 distinct CDR3 sequences, 65% to 75% detected once. Sequencing was done on a sample of naive CD4+ and CD8+ T cells sorted from blood, pooled from several donors. Source of these receptors: a pool of human donors in good health; the sample pools cells from several healthy donors.

The chain employs TRBV19 and TRBJ2-1; D unresolved. Germline V gene lookup returns CDR1 LNHDA and CDR2 SQIVND (reference sequence). This CDR3 comprises 14 residues. The ends were cut back, 5 bases at V and 5 bases at J, with 13 bases in the middle. CDR3 sequence: CASSGRPFDNEQFF. DNA for the CDR3: TGTGCCAGTAGTGGGCGGCCGTTCGACAATGAGCAGTTCTTC.

This CDR3 reads CASSLDSTGPYEQYF. Here the CDR3 DNA reads TGTGCCAGCAGTTTAGATTCCACAGGGCCCTACGAGCAGTACTTC. The rearrangement uses TRBV27 and TRBJ2-7; the D gene is possibly TRBD1 (6 bases). The germline V and J ends were trimmed by 2 bases and 2 bases, with 13 bases remaining between them. Germline V CDR1 and CDR2: MNHEY, SMNVEV (reference sequence). The CDR3 is 15 residues long.

This clonotype was recorded only once. This chain links TRBV4-1 with TRBJ2-5, with D maybe TRBD1 (5 bases). CDR3 size: 14 residues. Germline CDR1 and CDR2: MGHRA and YSYEKL. The V gene lost 2 bases and the J gene lost 3 bases, with 10 bases spanning the gap. The CDR3 DNA reads TGCGCCAGCAGCCAAACAGGTTTTGAAGAGACCCAGTACTTC. Translating it yields CASSQTGFEETQYF.

The J gene is TRBJ1-1, the V gene TRBV4-2; D is unclear. The CDR3 has 14 residues. The V end was cut by 5 bases, the J end by 4 bases, with 14 bases between. Germline CDR1 reads LGHNA; CDR2 reads YNFKEQ. The DNA for the CDR3 is TGTGCCAGCAGCTTGATTAGGCAGCCCACTGAAGCTTTCTTT. Translation gives CASSLIRQPTEAFF.

This clonotype occurred a few times. As DNA, the CDR3 is TGTGCCAGCAGTAGATCACAGGCTAGCGGGAGTTGGACAGATACGCAGTATTTT. Its protein product is CASSRSQASGSWTDTQYF. V is TRBV6-5 and J is TRBJ2-3; 10 bases line up with TRBD2. Unmatched junction bases numbered 14, after V lost 5 bases and J lost 3 bases. This CDR3 has 18 amino acids. Germline CDR1 MNHEY, CDR2 SVGAGI.

This clonotype has a handful of counts. The rearrangement links TRBV29-1 to TRBJ2-7, with D possibly TRBD1 on 6 matching bases. The CDR3 extends over 14 amino acids. Germline V gene lookup returns CDR1 SQVTM and CDR2 ANQGSEA. V was trimmed by 6 bases and J by 5 bases, leaving 20 bases between them. In DNA, the CDR3 is TGCAGCGTGCACAAGCCCCAACAGGGAGACGAGCAGTACTTC. Amino acids: CSVHKPQQGDEQYF.

This chain uses TRBV11-2 with TRBJ2-7; the D is unclear. Germline V gene data show CDR1 as SGHAT and CDR2 as FQNNGV. This CDR3 contains 14 residues. Between the trimmed V and J ends, which lost 0 bases and 4 bases, there was a span of 10 bases. The CDR3 DNA follows: TGTGCCAGCAGCTTAGATATGATCGGGTACGAGCAGTACTTC. It translates to CASSLDMIGYEQYF.

The chain carries TRBV19 and TRBJ2-1; 11 positions match TRBD2. Germline V gene data show CDR1 as LNHDA and CDR2 as SQIVND (reference sequence). CDR3 length equals 21 residues. Germline trimming cut 1 base from V and 0 bases from J; bases unmatched to any gene: 14. As DNA, the CDR3 is TGTGCCAGTAGTATAGTATTGTTGGGACTAGCGGCTGTTAGCTCCTACAATGAGCAGTTCTTC. Translation: CASSIVLLGLAAVSSYNEQFF.

This clonotype was detected once. The rearrangement uses TRBV19 and TRBJ2-1; 9 positions match TRBD1. V shed 3 bases, J shed 8 bases, and the junction held 5 bases outside the gene matches. The CDR3 is made up of 14 amino acids. The germline CDR1 and CDR2 sequences are LNHDA and SQIVND (reference sequence). The CDR3 reads CASSIGTGIDEQFF. The CDR3 bases are TGTGCCAGTAGTATTGGGACAGGGATAGATGAGCAGTTCTTC.

The CDR3 reads CSAASGSVNIQYF. In DNA form, the CDR3 reads TGCAGCGCCGCTAGCGGGAGTGTGAACATTCAGTACTTC. The chain uses TRBV29-1 and TRBJ2-4; 10 bases map to TRBD2. V was pared by 7 bases and J by 7 bases, with 7 bases of the junction left unmatched. The CDR3 totals 13 residues. Germline V CDR1 and CDR2: SQVTM, ANQGSEA.